These 25 T cell receptor beta chains were all obtained from the same sample, sequenced in a study of control samples from healthy donors and cancer patients. The repertoire was sequenced with immunoSEQ multiplex PCR; TCRdb's copy has only in-frame clones and lacks some. Of 130,000 to 150,000 clones in the sample, roughly 94% are singletons; the top ten hold approximately 15%. Material: PBMCs. The receptors here all came from a man aged 55 to 70 with colorectal cancer.

The V gene is TRBV5-1, the J gene TRBJ2-7; 10 positions match TRBD1. The V segment lost 4 bases and the J segment 2 bases; nucleotides outside the gene matches: 6. Germline CDR1 SGHRS, CDR2 YFSETQ. This CDR3 is 15 amino acids long. The DNA of the CDR3 is TGCGCCAGCAGCGACAGGGGGCGCCAAGCCTACGAGCAGTACTTC. It codes for CASSDRGRQAYEQYF.

The sample holds one count of this clone. The chain recombines TRBV6-2 or TRBV6-3 with TRBJ1-5; D unresolved. The germline gives CDR1 MNHEY, CDR2 SVGEGT. This CDR3 spans 12 amino acids. Trimming pared 6 bases from V and 2 bases from J, leaving 5 bases between. As DNA, the CDR3 is TGTGCCAGCAGCTATCGCAATCAGCCCCAGCATTTT. It yields the protein CASSYRNQPQHF.

This chain's CDR3 is CASTRMISNQPQHF. DNA for the CDR3: TGTGCCAGTACTCGGATGATTAGCAATCAGCCCCAGCATTTT. The genes are TRBV19 and TRBJ1-5; D unclear. Trimming removed 7 bases from V and 0 bases from J, with 10 bases in between. The CDR3 spans 14 residues. The germline CDR1 and CDR2 sequences are LNHDA and SQIVND (reference sequence).

The chain carries TRBV12-3 or TRBV12-4 and TRBJ2-7; D is uncertain. This CDR3 has 13 residues. Trimming left V 2 bases short and J 6 bases short, with 11 bases between. CDR3 region: CASSLRWVGEQYF. The CDR3 nucleotides read TGTGCCAGCAGTTTAAGGTGGGTGGGCGAGCAGTACTTC.

This clone qualifies as medium-sized (0.01 to 0.1%). V and J are TRBV23-1 and TRBJ1-5; 7 bases are shared with TRBD1. TRBV23-1 has ORF status, its function being uncertain. There are 19 residues in the CDR3. Unmatched junction bases numbered 11, after V lost 0 bases and J lost 0 bases. CDR3 in amino acids: CASSQSGQILRISNQPQHF. The DNA of the CDR3 is TGCGCCAGCAGTCAATCGGGACAGATCCTCAGAATTAGCAATCAGCCCCAGCATTTT.

V and J are TRBV5-1 and TRBJ1-2, with 8 bases that match TRBD1. Germline V gene sequence: CDR1 SGHRS, CDR2 YFSETQ. The CDR3 runs 13 residues. Losses at the gene ends were 2 bases for V and 8 bases for J; bases not matched to a gene: 5. The CDR3 loop reads CASSFEDREGYTF. The CDR3 DNA is TGCGCCAGCAGCTTCGAGGACAGGGAGGGCTACACCTTC.

This sequence joins TRBV24-1 and TRBJ1-2; no definite D call. The CDR3 loop spans 12 amino acids. Germline V gene data show CDR1 as KGHDR and CDR2 as SFDVKD. V was pared by 4 bases and J by 5 bases, with 7 bases between. The CDR3 here is CATSDRAYGYTF. The CDR3 nucleotides are TGTGCCACCAGTGACCGAGCTTATGGCTACACCTTC.

The chain links TRBV9 to TRBJ2-1; D may be TRBD1 or TRBD2 (5 bases each). Trimming stripped 4 bases from V and 6 bases from J, with 20 bases between. There are 16 residues in the CDR3. Per the germline V gene, CDR1 is SGDLS and CDR2 is YYNGEE. The CDR3: CASSIPRDPAPNEQFF. In DNA form, the CDR3 reads TGTGCCAGCAGCATCCCTCGGGACCCTGCCCCCAATGAGCAGTTCTTC.

V usage is TRBV5-3 and J usage is TRBJ2-2; the D gene could be TRBD1 or TRBD2 (5 bases each). TRBV5-3 is given ORF status, its function remaining uncertain. The germline V and J ends were trimmed by 0 bases and 0 bases, with 15 bases remaining between them. The CDR3 has 18 residues. The CDR3 nucleotides read TGTGCCAGAAGCTTGGTGGGGGACCGGAGCGCGAACACCGGGGAGCTGTTTTTT. Protein sequence: CARSLVGDRSANTGELFF.

V and J are TRBV12-3 or TRBV12-4 and TRBJ2-7; D gene ambiguous. This CDR3 has 12 residues. With 6 bases removed from V and 2 bases from J, the gap between germline ends came to 8 bases. For the CDR3, the DNA is TGTGCCAGCAGGCACGAGGCCTACGAGCAGTACTTC. This codes for CASRHEAYEQYF.

V and J are TRBV27 and TRBJ1-5; D is undetermined. Germline V gene lookup returns CDR1 MNHEY and CDR2 SMNVEV (reference sequence). Trimming left V 7 bases short and J 6 bases short, with 13 bases between. The length of the CDR3 is 13 residues. The DNA for the CDR3 is TGTGCCAGCACCTCTAGAGTGGGTCAGCCCCAGCATTTT. Translation: CASTSRVGQPQHF.

This clone was recorded only once. V is TRBV7-9 and J is TRBJ1-5; TRBD1 might be the D (5 bases). Trimming cost V 3 bases and J 7 bases, with 10 bases left between them. Germline V lookup: CDR1 SEHNR, CDR2 FQNEAQ (reference sequence). CDR3 length: 13 residues. For the CDR3, the DNA is TGTGCCAGCAGCTTCAGGGTCGGACAGCCCCAGCATTTT. As protein: CASSFRVGQPQHF.

This clone was detected only once. The J gene is TRBJ2-5, the V gene TRBV6-5, with 9 bases lining up with TRBD1. CDR3 length: 14 amino acids. The ends lost 6 bases at V and 1 base at J; junction bases unmatched: 3. Germline CDR1 reads MNHEY; CDR2 reads SVGAGI. Written as DNA, the CDR3 is TGTGCCAGCAGACAGACAGGGGGCCAAGAGACCCAGTACTTC. Its protein product is CASRQTGGQETQYF.

The gene calls are TRBV14 and TRBJ2-3, with 13 bases fitting TRBD2. Germline CDR1 is SGHDN and CDR2 is FVKESK. The CDR3 is 18 amino acids. J lost 0 bases, V lost 5 bases, and 8 bases had no gene match. CDR3 nucleotides: TGTGCCAGCAGCAATCGACTAGCGGGGGGATCTAGCACAGATACGCAGTATTTT. This encodes CASSNRLAGGSSTDTQYF.

The chain is built from TRBV7-2 and TRBJ2-3, with D perhaps TRBD1 (6 bases). V lost 4 bases, J lost 0 bases, and 14 bases lay in between. The CDR3 loop spans 16 amino acids. Germline CDR1 reads SGHTA; CDR2 reads FQGNSA. For the CDR3, the DNA is TGTGCCAGCAGCTCCCAGTCAGGGGTAAGCACAGATACGCAGTATTTT. This gives the protein CASSSQSGVSTDTQYF. Based on the CDR3 plus reference TRBV7-2 and TRBJ2-3, the full variable domain is GAGVSQSPSNKVTEKGKDVELRCDPISGHTALYWYRQSLGQGLEFLIYFQGNSAPDKSGLPSDRFSAERTGGSVSTLTIQRTQQEDSAVYLCASSSQSGVSTDTQYFGPGTRLTVL.

CDR3 loop: CASSSGTSGGTDTQYF. The CDR3 nucleotides read TGCGCCAGCAGCTCCGGAACTAGCGGGGGCACAGATACGCAGTATTTT. The chain recombines TRBV5-1 with TRBJ2-3, with 10 bases identical to TRBD2. The CDR3 sequence is 16 residues long. Germline values: CDR1 SGHRS, CDR2 YFSETQ. J was trimmed by 1 base and V by 3 bases; bases with no gene match: 5.

The chain has TRBV30 and TRBJ2-7; a possible D gene is TRBD1 (8 bases). CDR3 size: 14 residues. Per germline, CDR1 GTSNPN and CDR2 SVGIG (reference sequence). The CDR3 reads CAGRGGQVGHEQYF. CDR3 nucleotide sequence: TGTGCTGGAAGGGGGGGACAGGTAGGCCACGAGCAGTACTTC. The variable domain in full, completed from reference TRBV30 and TRBJ2-7, reads SQTIHQWPATLVQPVGSPLSLECTVEGTSNPNLYWYRQAAGRGLQLLFYSVGIGQISSEVPQNLSASRPQDRQFILSSKKLLLSDSGFYLCAGRGGQVGHEQYFGPGTRLTVT.

DNA for the CDR3: TGTGCCAGCAGCTTAGATTCACGGGCTTTCTTT. Translation: CASSLDSRAFF. The chain employs TRBV11-2 and TRBJ1-1; D not certain. The CDR3 has 11 residues. Trimming removed 0 bases from V and 11 bases from J, with 7 bases in between. The germline V gene has CDR1 SGHAT and CDR2 FQNNGV.

The chain has TRBV3-1 (or the pseudogene TRBV3-2) and TRBJ1-1; D unclear. V was shortened by 1 base and J by 1 base, with 7 bases between the two germline ends. The CDR3 loop spans 14 amino acids. The germline gives CDR1 LGHDT, CDR2 YNNKEL (reference sequence). Here the CDR3 DNA reads TGTGCCAGCAGCCAAGTTGCCGGGAACACTGAAGCTTTCTTT. This codes for CASSQVAGNTEAFF.

This rearrangement joins TRBV19 to TRBJ2-1, with D tentatively TRBD1 (5 bases). Germline CDR1 LNHDA, CDR2 SQIVND (reference sequence). Trimming took off 3 bases at V and 2 bases at J, with 14 bases between the two ends. The CDR3 covers 16 residues. The CDR3 DNA reads TGTGCCAGTAGTATCGGCTCACAGGCCCCCTACAATGAGCAGTTCTTC. It encodes CASSIGSQAPYNEQFF.

The genes are TRBV5-5 and TRBJ1-5; D is uncertain. The CDR3 consists of 15 residues. V was pared by 2 bases and J by 5 bases, with 14 bases between. Germline lookup yields CDR1 SGHKS and CDR2 YYEKEE (reference sequence). For the CDR3, the DNA is TGTGCCAGCAGCTTTACCATCACGGGTGATCAGCCCCAGCATTTT. It yields the protein CASSFTITGDQPQHF.

This chain links TRBV5-1 with TRBJ1-4, with D maybe TRBD1 (5 bases). The V and J ends lost 5 bases and 3 bases respectively, with 20 bases between them. The CDR3 is made up of 17 amino acids. Per germline, CDR1 SGHRS and CDR2 YFSETQ. DNA of the CDR3: TGCGCCAGCAGTATCTACGGACCCAGGGATTCTAATGAAAAACTGTTTTTT. It codes for CASSIYGPRDSNEKLFF.

The V gene is TRBV6-6, the J gene TRBJ1-2; TRBD1 matches 9 bases. J was trimmed by 4 bases and V by 5 bases; bases with no gene match: 11. Germline assignment: CDR1 MNHNY and CDR2 SVGAGI (reference sequence). The CDR3 covers 16 residues. As DNA, the CDR3 is TGTGCCAGCAGTCGGACAGGGGAGGAACAAGGCTATGGCTACACCTTC. The encoded protein is CASSRTGEEQGYGYTF.

This chain uses TRBV11-2 with TRBJ1-2, with D perhaps TRBD1 (5 bases). This CDR3 spans 12 amino acids. The germline gives CDR1 SGHAT, CDR2 FQNNGV. Trimming pared 5 bases from V and 3 bases from J, leaving 7 bases between. The CDR3 coding sequence is TGTGCCAGCAGCCCACAGGACTATGGCTACACCTTC. It encodes CASSPQDYGYTF.

The CDR3 loop reads CASSLDPGTQNTEAFF. CDR3 DNA: TGTGCCAGCAGTTTGGATCCTGGGACACAGAACACTGAAGCTTTCTTT. This rearrangement joins TRBV28 to TRBJ1-1, with a tentative D call TRBD1 (6 bases). This CDR3 is built from 16 residues. Germline values: CDR1 MDHEN, CDR2 SYDVKM. V was shortened by 3 bases and J by 1 base, with 15 bases between the two germline ends.